This T cell receptor beta chain emerged from a study of cytomegalovirus exposure and HLA in healthy donors. General study findings and limits: Reported performance of the classifier showed diagnosis of cytomegalovirus status with high specificity and sensitivity.

The CDR3 is 14 residues long. Germline CDR1 and CDR2: SQVTM and ANQGSEA. Germline trimming cut 7 bases from V and 2 bases from J; bases unmatched to any gene: 6. A remark on this clone: Its antigen is unknown.

The primer mix had 60 Vbeta and 13 Jbeta primers. The assay was immunoSEQ multiplex PCR, and TCRdb's table has in-frame clones only and misses some. Counted here are roughly 160,000 clones, approximately 80% occurring once; the ten biggest clones make up about 4.6%. The chain is built from TRBV29-1 and TRBJ2-2; TRBD2 matches 8 bases. Sequenced input: PBMCs. The receptor was derived from a man between 35 and 55 years old in good health and CMV-seronegative. CDR3 sequence: CSASRGGNTGELFF. The CDR3 nucleotides read TGCAGCGCCTCCCGGGGGGGTAACACCGGGGAGCTGTTTTTT.